These 11 T cell receptor beta chains came from one sample sequenced in a study of PD-1 and CTLA-4 blockade in melanoma. TCRdb's copy holds only in-frame clones and misses some; the assay was immunoSEQ multiplex PCR. This sample yields around 15,000 clones, of which about 73% are seen a single time; 11% to 15% belongs to the top ten. The source material was CD8+ T cells from peripheral blood, sampled from a patient given anti-PD-1 treatment. The receptor set was obtained from a human donor with melanoma.

This sequence joins TRBV15 and TRBJ1-6; unclear D gene. Trimming left V 0 bases short and J 9 bases short, with 9 bases between. The CDR3 covers 14 residues. Germline CDR1 reads LNHNV; CDR2 reads YYDKDF (reference sequence). The CDR3 coding sequence is TGTGCCACCAGCAGAGAATATGAGGTTTCACCCCTCCACTTT. Protein: CATSREYEVSPLHF. Supplemented by reference TRBV15 and TRBJ1-6, the full variable domain reads DAMVIQNPRYQVTQFGKPVTLSCSQTLNHNVMYWYQQKSSQAPKLLFHYYDKDFNNEADTPDNFQSRRPNTSFCFLDIRSPGLGDTAMYLCATSREYEVSPLHFGNGTRLTVT.

J is TRBJ2-1 and V is TRBV7-2; the D gene is possibly TRBD2 (6 bases). Germline assignment: CDR1 SGHTA and CDR2 FQGNSA. This CDR3 spans 16 amino acids. The germline V and J ends were trimmed by 3 bases and 4 bases, with 16 bases remaining between them. The CDR3 here is CASSLDPGLRYNEQFF. CDR3 DNA: TGTGCCAGCAGCTTGGATCCGGGACTCCGTTACAATGAGCAGTTCTTC. Full variable domain (remainder filled in from reference TRBV7-2 and TRBJ2-1): GAGVSQSPSNKVTEKGKDVELRCDPISGHTALYWYRQSLGQGLEFLIYFQGNSAPDKSGLPSDRFSAERTGGSVSTLTIQRTQQEDSAVYLCASSLDPGLRYNEQFFGPGTRLTVL.

This sequence joins TRBV3-1 (or the pseudogene TRBV3-2) and TRBJ2-3; 7 bases line up with TRBD1. This CDR3 is built from 16 residues. The V segment lost 6 bases and the J segment 5 bases; nucleotides outside the gene matches: 14. CDR1 is LGHDT and CDR2 is YNNKEL in the germline V gene (reference sequence). This chain's CDR3 is CASSPGSDRDIDTQYF. CDR3 DNA sequence: TGTGCCAGCAGTCCAGGGAGCGACAGGGACATAGATACGCAGTATTTT.

V and J are TRBV7-6 and TRBJ1-1; D remains ambiguous. CDR1 and CDR2 from the germline V gene are SGHVS and FNYEAQ. V was trimmed by 5 bases and J by 1 base, leaving 14 bases between them. This CDR3 has 15 amino acids. This CDR3 reads CASSPSLGQNTEAFF. The CDR3, as DNA: TGTGCCAGCAGCCCCAGTTTGGGCCAGAACACTGAAGCTTTCTTT.

The CDR3: CASSKGRNEQFF. The CDR3 DNA reads as TGTGCCAGCAGCAAAGGGAGGAATGAGCAGTTCTTC. V and J are TRBV21-1 and TRBJ2-1; TRBD2 is the table's D call, not checked against the DNA. TRBV21-1 is deemed a pseudogene. The CDR3 runs to 12 residues.

This clone has a handful of counts. The same CDR3 arises from other DNA sequences in this sample as well. The chain has TRBV18 and TRBJ2-7; TRBD1 might be the D (5 bases). This CDR3 has 11 amino acids. The germline CDR1 and CDR2 sequences are KGHSH and LQKENI. The V end lost 5 bases, the J end lost 5 bases, and 7 bases lay between the germline ends. The CDR3 sequence is CASSDSNEQYF. DNA for the CDR3: TGTGCCAGCTCAGACAGCAACGAGCAGTACTTC.

The genes are TRBV18 and TRBJ2-5; the D is unclear. This CDR3 comprises 13 residues. V was shortened by 3 bases and J by 1 base, with 6 bases between the two germline ends. The germline gives CDR1 KGHSH, CDR2 LQKENI. CDR3: CASSPFVQETQYF. The DNA for the CDR3 is TGTGCCAGCTCACCGTTTGTCCAAGAGACCCAGTACTTC.

The rearrangement links TRBV27 to TRBJ1-2; D is uncertain. The V and J ends lost 5 bases and 4 bases respectively, with 14 bases between them. CDR1 MNHEY and CDR2 SMNVEV come from the germline V gene (reference sequence). This CDR3 contains 14 residues. CDR3: CASSAGPAGYGYTF. CDR3 bases: TGTGCCAGCAGTGCTGGGCCCGCGGGCTATGGCTACACCTTC.

This clone was counted a single time. The CDR3 DNA reads as TGTGCCAGCAGTTACTCGGGGCCAACCTACGAGCAGTACTTC. This codes for CASSYSGPTYEQYF. The rearrangement uses TRBV6-2 or TRBV6-3 and TRBJ2-7, with a possible D match to TRBD1 (5 bases). V was clipped by 0 bases and J by 2 bases, with 8 bases between them. There are 14 residues in the CDR3. CDR1 is MNHEY and CDR2 is SVGEGT in the germline V gene.

The chain combines TRBV4-1 with TRBJ1-1; D is possibly TRBD1 (6 bases). The V end was cut by 1 base, the J end by 9 bases, with 9 bases between. The CDR3 contains 12 residues. Germline CDR1 reads MGHRA; CDR2 reads YSYEKL. Written as DNA, the CDR3 is TGCGCCAGCAGCCAAGCACAGGGACAAGCTTTCTTT. Its protein is CASSQAQGQAFF.

The gene calls are TRBV19 and TRBJ1-1, with a tentative D call TRBD1 (5 bases). This CDR3 has 11 amino acids. In germline, CDR1 is LNHDA, CDR2 SQIVND (reference sequence). The CDR3 DNA follows: TGTGCAGTGGGACCGAACACTGAAGCTTTCTTT. This gives the protein CAVGPNTEAFF.